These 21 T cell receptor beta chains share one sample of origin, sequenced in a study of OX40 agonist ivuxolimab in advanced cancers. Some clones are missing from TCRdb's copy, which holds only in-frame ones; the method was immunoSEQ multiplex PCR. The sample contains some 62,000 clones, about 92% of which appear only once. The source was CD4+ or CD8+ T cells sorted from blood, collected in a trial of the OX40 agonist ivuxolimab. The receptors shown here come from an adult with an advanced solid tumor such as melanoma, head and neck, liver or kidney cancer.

The CDR3 DNA reads TGTGCCAGCAGCTCTGGAACGAACACCGGGGAGCTGTTTTTT. It codes for CASSSGTNTGELFF. The J gene is TRBJ2-2, the V gene TRBV7-6, with D hard to call. The germline V and J ends were trimmed by 4 bases and 0 bases, with 6 bases remaining between them. There are 14 residues in the CDR3. Germline CDR1 and CDR2: SGHVS and FNYEAQ.

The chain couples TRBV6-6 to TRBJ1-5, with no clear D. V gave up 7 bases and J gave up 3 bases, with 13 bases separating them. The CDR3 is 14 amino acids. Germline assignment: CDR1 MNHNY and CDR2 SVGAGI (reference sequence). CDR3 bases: TGTGCCAGCACCTCGAGAAGCGACAATCAGCCCCAGCATTTT. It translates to CASTSRSDNQPQHF.

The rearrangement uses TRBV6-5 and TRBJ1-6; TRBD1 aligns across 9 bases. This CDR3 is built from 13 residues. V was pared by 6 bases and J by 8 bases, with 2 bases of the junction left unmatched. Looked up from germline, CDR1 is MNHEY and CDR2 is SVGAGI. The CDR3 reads CASSWTGDSPLHF. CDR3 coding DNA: TGTGCCAGCAGCTGGACAGGGGATTCACCCCTCCACTTT.

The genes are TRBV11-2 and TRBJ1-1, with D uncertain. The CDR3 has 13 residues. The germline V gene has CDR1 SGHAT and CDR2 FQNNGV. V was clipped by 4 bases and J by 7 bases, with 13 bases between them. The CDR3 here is CASSSPSWSEAFF. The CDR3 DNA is TGTGCCAGCAGCTCACCTAGTTGGAGTGAAGCTTTCTTT.

CDR3 nucleotide sequence: TGTGCCTGGAGCGATACCACAGGGGCTGGAAACACCATATATTTT. This translates into CAWSDTTGAGNTIYF. The chain couples TRBV30 to TRBJ1-3, with TRBD1 matching over 7 bases. There are 15 residues in the CDR3. Germline-derived CDR1 and CDR2 are GTSNPN and SVGIG (reference sequence). J was trimmed by 2 bases and V by 3 bases; bases with no gene match: 7.

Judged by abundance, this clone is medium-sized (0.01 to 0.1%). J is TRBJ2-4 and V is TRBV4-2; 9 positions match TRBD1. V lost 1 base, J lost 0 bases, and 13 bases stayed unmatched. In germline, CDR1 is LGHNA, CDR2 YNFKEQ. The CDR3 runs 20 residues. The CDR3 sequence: CASSQASGTGFILAKNIQYF. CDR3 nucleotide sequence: TGTGCCAGCAGCCAAGCCTCCGGGACAGGGTTTATATTAGCCAAAAACATTCAGTACTTC.

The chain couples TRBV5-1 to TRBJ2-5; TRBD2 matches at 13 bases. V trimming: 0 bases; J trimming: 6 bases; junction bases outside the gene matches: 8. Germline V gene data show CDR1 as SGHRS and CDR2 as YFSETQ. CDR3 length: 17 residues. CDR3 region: CASSLAPGLAGPKTQYF. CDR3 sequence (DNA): TGCGCCAGCAGCTTGGCTCCGGGACTAGCGGGGCCAAAGACCCAGTACTTC. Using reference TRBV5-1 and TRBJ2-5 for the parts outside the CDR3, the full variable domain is KAGVTQTPRYLIKTRGQQVTLSCSPISGHRSVSWYQQTPGQGLQFLFEYFSETQRNKGNFPGRFSGRQFSNSRSEMNVSTLELGDSALYLCASSLAPGLAGPKTQYFGPGTRLLVL.

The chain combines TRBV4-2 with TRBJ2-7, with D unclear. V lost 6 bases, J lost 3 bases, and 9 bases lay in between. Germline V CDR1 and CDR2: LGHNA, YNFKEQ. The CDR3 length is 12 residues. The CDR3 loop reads CASRGPDYEQYF. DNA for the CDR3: TGTGCCAGCAGGGGCCCCGACTACGAGCAGTACTTC.

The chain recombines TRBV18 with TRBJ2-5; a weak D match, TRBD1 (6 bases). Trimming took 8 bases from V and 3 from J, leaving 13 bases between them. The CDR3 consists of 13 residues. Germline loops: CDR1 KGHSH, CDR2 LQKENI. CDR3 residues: CASTRGTEETQYF. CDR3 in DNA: TGTGCCAGCACTAGGGGGACGGAAGAGACCCAGTACTTC.

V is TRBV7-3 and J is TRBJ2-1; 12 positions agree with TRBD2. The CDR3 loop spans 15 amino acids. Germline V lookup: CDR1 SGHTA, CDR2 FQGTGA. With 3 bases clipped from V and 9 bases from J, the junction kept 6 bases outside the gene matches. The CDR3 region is CASSFGTSGLGEQFF. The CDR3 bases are TGTGCCAGCAGCTTTGGGACTAGCGGGTTGGGTGAGCAGTTCTTC.

The CDR3 reads CASSLLSGRADTQYF. The DNA of the CDR3 is TGTGCCAGCAGCTTATTGTCAGGGAGGGCAGATACGCAGTATTTT. V is TRBV7-2 and J is TRBJ2-3, with TRBD2 identical over 7 bases. Germline CDR1 reads SGHTA; CDR2 reads FQGNSA. Germline trimming cut 2 bases from V and 4 bases from J; bases unmatched to any gene: 6. The CDR3 loop spans 15 amino acids.

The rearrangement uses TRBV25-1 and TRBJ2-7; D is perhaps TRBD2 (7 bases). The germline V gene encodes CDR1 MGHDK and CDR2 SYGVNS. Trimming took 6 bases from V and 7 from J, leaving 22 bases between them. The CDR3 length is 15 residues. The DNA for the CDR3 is TGTGCCAGCAGGGGACAAGTCGGGGGGTACGGGGAGCAGTACTTC. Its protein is CASRGQVGGYGEQYF.

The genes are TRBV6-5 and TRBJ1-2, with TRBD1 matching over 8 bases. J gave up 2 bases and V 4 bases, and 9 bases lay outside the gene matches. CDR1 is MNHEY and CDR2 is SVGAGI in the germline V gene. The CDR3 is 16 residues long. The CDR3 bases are TGTGCCAGCAGTTTAGTGTCCGGGACAGGAAACTATGGCTACACCTTC. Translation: CASSLVSGTGNYGYTF.

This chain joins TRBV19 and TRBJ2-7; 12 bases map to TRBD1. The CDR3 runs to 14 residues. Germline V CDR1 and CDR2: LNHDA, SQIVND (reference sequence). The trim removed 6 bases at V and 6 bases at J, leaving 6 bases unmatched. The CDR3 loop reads CASRTGTGGVEQYF. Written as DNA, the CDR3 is TGTGCCAGTAGAACCGGGACAGGGGGCGTCGAGCAGTACTTC. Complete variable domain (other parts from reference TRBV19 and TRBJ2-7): DGGITQSPKYLFRKEGQNVTLSCEQNLNHDAMYWYRQDPGQGLRLIYYSQIVNDFQKGDIAEGYSVSREKKESFPLTVTSAQKNPTAFYLCASRTGTGGVEQYFGPGTRLTVT.

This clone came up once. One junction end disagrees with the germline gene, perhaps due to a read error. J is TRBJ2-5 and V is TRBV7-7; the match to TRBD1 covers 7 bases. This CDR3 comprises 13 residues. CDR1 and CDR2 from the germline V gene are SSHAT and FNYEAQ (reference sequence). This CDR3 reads CASSRGGQETQYF. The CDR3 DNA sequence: TGTGCTAGCAGCCGAGGGGGCCAGGAGACCCAGTACTTC.

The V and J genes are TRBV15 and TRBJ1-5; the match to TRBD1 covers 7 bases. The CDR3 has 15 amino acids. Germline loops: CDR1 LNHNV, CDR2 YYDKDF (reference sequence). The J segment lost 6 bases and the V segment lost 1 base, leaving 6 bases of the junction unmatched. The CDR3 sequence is CATSRGATGLQPQHF. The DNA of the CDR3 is TGTGCCACCAGCAGAGGGGCGACAGGGCTTCAGCCCCAGCATTTT.

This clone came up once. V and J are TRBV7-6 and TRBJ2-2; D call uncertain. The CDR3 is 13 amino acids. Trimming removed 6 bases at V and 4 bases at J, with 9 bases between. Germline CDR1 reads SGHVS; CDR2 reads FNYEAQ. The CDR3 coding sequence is TGTGCCAGCAGGGGGTCGACCACCGGGGAGCTGTTTTTT. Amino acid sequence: CASRGSTTGELFF. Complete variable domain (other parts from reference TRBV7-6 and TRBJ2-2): GAGVSQSPRYKVTKRGQDVALRCDPISGHVSLYWYRQALGQGPEFLTYFNYEAQQDKSGLPNDRFSAERPEGSISTLTIQRTEQRDSAMYRCASRGSTTGELFFGEGSRLTVL.

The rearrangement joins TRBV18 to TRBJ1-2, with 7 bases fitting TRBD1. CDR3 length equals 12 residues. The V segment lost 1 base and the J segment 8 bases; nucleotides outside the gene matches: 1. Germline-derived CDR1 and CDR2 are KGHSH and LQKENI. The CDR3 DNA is TGTGCCAGCTCACCACAGGGGGCCGGCTACACCTTC. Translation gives CASSPQGAGYTF.

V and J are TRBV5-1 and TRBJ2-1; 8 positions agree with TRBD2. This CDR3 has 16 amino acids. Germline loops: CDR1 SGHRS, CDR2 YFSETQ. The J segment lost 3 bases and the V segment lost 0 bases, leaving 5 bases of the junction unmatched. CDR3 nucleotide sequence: TGCGCCAGCAGCTTGGGGGGACTAGGGGGCTACAATGAGCAGTTCTTC. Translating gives CASSLGGLGGYNEQFF.

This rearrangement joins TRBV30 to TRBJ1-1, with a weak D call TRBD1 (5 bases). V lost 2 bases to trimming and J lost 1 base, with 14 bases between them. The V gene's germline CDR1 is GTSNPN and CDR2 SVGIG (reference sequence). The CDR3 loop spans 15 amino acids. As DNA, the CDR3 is TGTGCCTGGAGTCCCGGGGGACCGGGGAACACTGAAGCTTTCTTT. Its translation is CAWSPGGPGNTEAFF.

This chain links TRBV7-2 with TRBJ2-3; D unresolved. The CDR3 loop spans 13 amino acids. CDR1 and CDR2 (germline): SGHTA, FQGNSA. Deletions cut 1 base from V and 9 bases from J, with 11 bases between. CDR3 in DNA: TGTGCCAGCAGCTTAGGTTGGTTTACAACGCAGTATTTT. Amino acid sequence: CASSLGWFTTQYF.